This paragraph reports one T cell receptor (beta chain). Antigen: not known. This record belongs to a study of T cell repertoires in cytomegalovirus infection. Study-wide results and limits: Dominating the ex vivo response were TCR beta clonotypes that were CMV-specific and HLA-C-restricted.

MiXCR was run by TCRdb on the reads, yielding one entry per CDR3 protein. The sample has 150,000 to 200,000 distinct CDR3 sequences; 7.5% to 10% are singletons. CDR3 length: 12 amino acids. V lost 1 base to trimming and J lost 8 bases, with 11 bases between them. Per germline, CDR1 DFQATT and CDR2 SNEGSKA (reference sequence). What was sequenced was PBMCs. This receptor was obtained from a human donor in good health (CMV status not recorded). Some clones in this sample may be carry-over from other donors' samples. The gene calls are TRBV20-1 and TRBJ1-1; D not resolved. CDR3: CSARGIRREAFF. CDR3 bases: TGCAGTGCTAGAGGAATTAGGCGAGAAGCTTTCTTT.